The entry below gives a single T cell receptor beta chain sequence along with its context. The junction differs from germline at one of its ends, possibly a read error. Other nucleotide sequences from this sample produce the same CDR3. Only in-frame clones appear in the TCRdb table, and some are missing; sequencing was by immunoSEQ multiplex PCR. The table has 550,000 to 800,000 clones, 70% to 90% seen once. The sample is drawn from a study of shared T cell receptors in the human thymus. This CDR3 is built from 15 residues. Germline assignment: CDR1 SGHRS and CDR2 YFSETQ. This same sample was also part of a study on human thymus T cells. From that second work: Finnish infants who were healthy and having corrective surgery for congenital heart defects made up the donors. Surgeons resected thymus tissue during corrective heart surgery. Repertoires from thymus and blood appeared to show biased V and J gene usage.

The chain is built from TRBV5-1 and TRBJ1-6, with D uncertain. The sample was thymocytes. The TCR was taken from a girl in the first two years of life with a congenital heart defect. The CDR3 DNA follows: TGCGCCAGCAGCTTGGAGTTGGGCTATGATTCCCCCCTCCACTTT. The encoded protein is CASSLELGYDSPLHF. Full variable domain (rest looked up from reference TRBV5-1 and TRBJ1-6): KAGVTQTPRYLIKTRGQQVTLSCSPISGHRSVSWYQQTPGQGLQFLFEYFSETQRNKGNFPGRFSGRQFSNSRSEMNVSTLELGDSALYLCASSLELGYDSPLHFGNGTRLTVT.